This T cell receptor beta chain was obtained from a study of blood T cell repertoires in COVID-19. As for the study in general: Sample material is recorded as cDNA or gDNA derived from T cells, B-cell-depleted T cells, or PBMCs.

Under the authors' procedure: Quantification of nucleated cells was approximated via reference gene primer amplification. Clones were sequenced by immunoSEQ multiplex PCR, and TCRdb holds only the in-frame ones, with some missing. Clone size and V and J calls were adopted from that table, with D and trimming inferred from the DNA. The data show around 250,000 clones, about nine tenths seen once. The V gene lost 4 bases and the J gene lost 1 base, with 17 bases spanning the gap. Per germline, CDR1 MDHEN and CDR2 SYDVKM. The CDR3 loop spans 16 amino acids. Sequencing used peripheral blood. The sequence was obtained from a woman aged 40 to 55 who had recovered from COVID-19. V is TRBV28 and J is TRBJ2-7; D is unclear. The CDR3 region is CASSSLKTFLSYEQYF. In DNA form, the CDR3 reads TGTGCCAGCAGTTCCCTAAAAACCTTCCTTTCCTACGAGCAGTACTTC.